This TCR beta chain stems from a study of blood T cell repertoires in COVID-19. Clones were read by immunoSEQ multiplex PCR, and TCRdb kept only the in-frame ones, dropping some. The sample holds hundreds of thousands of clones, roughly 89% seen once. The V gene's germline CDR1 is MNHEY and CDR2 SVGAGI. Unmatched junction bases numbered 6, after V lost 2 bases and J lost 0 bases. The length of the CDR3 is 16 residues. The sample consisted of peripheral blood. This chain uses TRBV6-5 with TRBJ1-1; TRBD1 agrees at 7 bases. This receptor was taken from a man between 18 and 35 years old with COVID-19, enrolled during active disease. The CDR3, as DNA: TGTGCCAGCAGTTACCAGGGGGGCATCATGAACACTGAAGCTTTCTTT. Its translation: CASSYQGGIMNTEAFF.